The subject of this entry is one T cell receptor (beta chain). This specimen comes from a study of blood T cell repertoires in COVID-19. Per germline, CDR1 MNHEY and CDR2 SVGAGI. This CDR3 has 13 residues. Between the trimmed V and J ends, which lost 0 bases and 4 bases, there was a span of 6 bases. Sequencing was performed with immunoSEQ multiplex PCR; in TCRdb, only in-frame clones are kept and a portion is missing. The sample has 200,000 to 250,000 clones; about 90% are singletons. Sequencing used peripheral blood. This chain uses TRBV6-5 with TRBJ1-1; D is uncertain. The receptor was derived from a woman younger than 30 who had recovered from COVID-19. The CDR3 spells CASSYSGVTEAFF. The CDR3 DNA sequence: TGTGCCAGCAGTTACTCCGGGGTCACTGAAGCTTTCTTT.